Below, 4 T cell receptor beta chains from the same sample are listed, as sequenced in a study of graft-versus-host responses after intestinal transplantation. What these receptors recognize is not known. The method was immunoSEQ multiplex PCR; TCRdb's version includes in-frame clones alone and lacks a portion of them. The sample has around 110,000 clones; around 94% are singletons. This material consisted of unstimulated CD4+ T cells sorted from spleen or lymph node cells, taken before transplant. These receptors originate from a human donor who was the organ donor for an intestinal transplant.

V and J are TRBV5-4 and TRBJ2-7; TRBD2 aligns across 11 bases. In germline, CDR1 is SGHNT, CDR2 YYREEE (reference sequence). After removal of 4 bases from V and 6 bases from J, the junction contained 12 bases not matched to a gene. The CDR3 spans 16 residues. The CDR3 sequence: CASSEGSGRARGEQYF. The CDR3 nucleotides are TGTGCCAGCAGCGAGGGTAGCGGGAGGGCCCGGGGCGAGCAGTACTTC.

This sequence joins TRBV30 and TRBJ2-7; 9 positions agree with TRBD2. This CDR3 spans 13 amino acids. Germline V gives CDR1 GTSNPN, CDR2 SVGIG (reference sequence). V shed 3 bases and J 3 bases; nucleotides not matched to a gene: 3. Written as DNA, the CDR3 is TGTGCCTGGAGGGTTAGCGGGAGCTACGAGCAGTACTTC. Protein sequence: CAWRVSGSYEQYF.

The chain joins TRBV28 to TRBJ1-2, with 9 bases aligning to TRBD1. Unmatched junction bases numbered 6, after V lost 1 base and J lost 6 bases. Germline V gene sequence: CDR1 MDHEN, CDR2 SYDVKM. The CDR3 contains 15 residues. CDR3 DNA: TGTGCCAGCAGTTTATTACAGGGGGCTTCGGATGGCTACACCTTC. This gives the protein CASSLLQGASDGYTF.

V usage is TRBV6-5 and J usage is TRBJ1-4; D call uncertain. Per the germline V gene, CDR1 is MNHEY and CDR2 is SVGAGI. The CDR3 runs to 14 residues. V was pared by 7 bases and J by 4 bases, with 13 bases between. The CDR3, as DNA: TGTGCCAGCACCGGGGTTAGGAGTAATGAAAAACTGTTTTTT. This encodes CASTGVRSNEKLFF.